These 20 T cell receptor beta chains came from one sample sequenced in a study of blood T cell repertoires in COVID-19. Assay: immunoSEQ multiplex PCR; the TCRdb copy retains only in-frame clones and omits some. The sample contains around 380,000 clones, roughly 80% of which appear only once. The sequencing sample was made of peripheral blood. The receptors originated from a human donor with acute or convalescent COVID-19. The donor label of this sample is uncertain.

The V and J genes are TRBV19 and TRBJ2-1; 11 bases agree with TRBD2. V lost 10 bases to trimming and J lost 4 bases; unmatched junction nucleotides: 9. Germline V gene sequence: CDR1 LNHDA, CDR2 SQIVND (reference sequence). CDR3 length: 15 residues. The CDR3 DNA reads TGTGCCACCCAATTAGCGGGAGGGGATTACAATGAGCAGTTCTTC. Its translation: CATQLAGGDYNEQFF.

CDR3 DNA sequence: TGTGCCAGTAGTATAGGTGCAGGGGGCATTGTGGAGACCCAGTACTTC. Its protein is CASSIGAGGIVETQYF. The J gene is TRBJ2-5, the V gene TRBV19, with 8 bases matching TRBD1. After removal of 1 base from V and 5 bases from J, the junction contained 9 bases not matched to a gene. Looked up from germline, CDR1 is LNHDA and CDR2 is SQIVND (reference sequence). CDR3 length equals 16 residues.

This chain connects TRBV5-5 to TRBJ1-1; D not resolved. This CDR3 is built from 12 residues. Per germline, CDR1 SGHKS and CDR2 YYEKEE (reference sequence). V was clipped by 3 bases and J by 8 bases, with 11 bases between them. CDR3 DNA sequence: TGTGCCAGCAGCTCCCCGATTAGAGAAGCTTTCTTT. The encoded protein is CASSSPIREAFF.

The rearrangement links TRBV15 to TRBJ1-5; TRBD1 aligns across 10 bases. With V trimmed by 6 bases and J by 7 bases, 12 bases remained unmatched. Looked up from germline, CDR1 is LNHNV and CDR2 is YYDKDF (reference sequence). The CDR3 loop spans 16 amino acids. The CDR3 DNA is TGTGCCACCAGACCAGGACAGGGGGATGGTAGGCAGCCCCAGCATTTT. Its protein product is CATRPGQGDGRQPQHF.

The chain is built from TRBV18 and TRBJ1-1; D call uncertain. The CDR3 loop spans 13 amino acids. Between the trimmed V and J ends, which lost 3 bases and 6 bases, there was a span of 11 bases. The germline gives CDR1 KGHSH, CDR2 LQKENI. The CDR3 DNA reads as TGTGCCAGCTCACCGGGCCCCGCGTCTGAAGCTTTCTTT. It translates to CASSPGPASEAFF. Variable domain in full (rest from reference TRBV18 and TRBJ1-1): NAGVMQNPRHLVRRRGQEARLRCSPMKGHSHVYWYRQLPEEGLKFMVYLQKENIIDESGMPKERFSAEFPKEGPSILRIQQVVRGDSAAYFCASSPGPASEAFFGQGTRLTVV.

The chain is built from TRBV27 and TRBJ2-3, with 12 bases aligning to TRBD2. The length of the CDR3 is 16 residues. Germline CDR1 and CDR2: MNHEY and SMNVEV (reference sequence). Trimming at V came to 5 bases and at J to 1 base, leaving 4 bases not matched to a gene. The CDR3: CASSPRLAGGTDTQYF. The CDR3 DNA is TGTGCCAGCAGTCCTAGACTAGCGGGGGGCACAGATACGCAGTATTTT.

Comment on this clone: A much larger clone differs from this one at a single base, so this may be a read error. Additional DNA sequences in this sample encode the identical CDR3. This chain connects TRBV11-2 to TRBJ2-7; no firm D call. CDR3 length equals 13 residues. Germline-derived CDR1 and CDR2 are SGHAT and FQNNGV. The CDR3 is CASSYTATYEQYF. As DNA, the CDR3 is TGTGCCAGCAGTTACACAGCTACCTACGAGCAGTACTTT. Variable domain in full (rest from reference TRBV11-2 and TRBJ2-7): EAGVAQSPRYKIIEKRQSVAFWCNPISGHATLYWYQQILGQGPKLLIQFQNNGVVDDSQLPKDRFSAERLKGVDSTLKIQPAKLEDSAVYLCASSYTATYEQYFGPGTRLTVT.

The chain has TRBV5-1 and TRBJ2-1; 8 bases match TRBD2. This CDR3 region has 14 residues. Germline values: CDR1 SGHRS, CDR2 YFSETQ. V dropped 7 bases and J dropped 3; count of bases not matched to a gene: 6. CDR3 residues: CASSGTRLYNEQFF. As DNA, the CDR3 is TGCGCCAGCTCCGGGACTAGACTCTACAATGAGCAGTTCTTC. The entire variable domain, with the rest obtained from reference TRBV5-1 and TRBJ2-1, is as follows: KAGVTQTPRYLIKTRGQQVTLSCSPISGHRSVSWYQQTPGQGLQFLFEYFSETQRNKGNFPGRFSGRQFSNSRSEMNVSTLELGDSALYLCASSGTRLYNEQFFGPGTRLTVL.

CDR3 loop: CASSERSLYNSPLHF. For the CDR3, the DNA is TGTGCCAGCAGTGAGCGGAGCCTCTATAATTCACCCCTCCACTTT. The chain is built from TRBV6-1 and TRBJ1-6; no firm D call. CDR3 length: 15 residues. Germline V lookup: CDR1 MNHNS, CDR2 SASEGT. V was trimmed by 3 bases and J by 3 bases, leaving 9 bases between them.

This clone was observed a handful of times. In DNA form, the CDR3 reads TGTGCCAGCAGCCAACAGCGGGAGGGCCTCACCGGGGAGCTGTTTTTT. Protein product: CASSQQREGLTGELFF. The chain carries TRBV7-6 and TRBJ2-2, with 10 bases matching TRBD2. CDR1 and CDR2 (germline): SGHVS, FNYEAQ. The trim removed 5 bases at V and 4 bases at J, leaving 7 bases unmatched. This CDR3 is 16 amino acids long.

This chain joins TRBV20-1 and TRBJ2-1; 12 positions agree with TRBD2. After removal of 3 bases from V and 7 bases from J, the junction contained 4 bases not matched to a gene. This CDR3 has 14 residues. The V gene's germline CDR1 is DFQATT and CDR2 SNEGSKA (reference sequence). The CDR3 protein is CSASTSGRWNEQFF. CDR3 coding DNA: TGCAGTGCTAGTACTAGCGGGAGGTGGAATGAGCAGTTCTTC.

The rearrangement links TRBV12-3 or TRBV12-4 to TRBJ2-2, with D unclear. Trimming cost V 4 bases and J 0 bases, with 3 bases left between them. This CDR3 comprises 13 residues. CDR3 region: CASSYTNTGELFF. The CDR3 DNA reads TGTGCCAGCAGTTACACGAACACCGGGGAGCTGTTTTTT.

CDR3 DNA: TGCGCCAGCAGCCCCGGGACTAGCGGGAAGTTCGAGCAGTACTTC. Translated: CASSPGTSGKFEQYF. The J gene is TRBJ2-7, the V gene TRBV5-1; 13 positions match TRBD2. The CDR3 sequence is 15 residues long. The germline V gene encodes CDR1 SGHRS and CDR2 YFSETQ. The J segment lost 6 bases and the V segment lost 4 bases, leaving 7 bases of the junction unmatched.

The chain links TRBV12-3 or TRBV12-4 to TRBJ2-1, with TRBD1 as a possible D gene (6 bases). CDR3 length: 12 amino acids. Trimming cost V 5 bases and J 6 bases, with 8 bases left between them. In DNA form, the CDR3 reads TGTGCCAGCAGTCGACAGGTCAATGAGCAGTTCTTC. This sequence encodes CASSRQVNEQFF.

The V gene is TRBV7-9, the J gene TRBJ2-5; 8 bases line up with TRBD1. Per germline, CDR1 SEHNR and CDR2 FQNEAQ (reference sequence). The CDR3 is 14 amino acids. Trimming cost V 7 bases and J 1 base; bases outside gene matches: 5. The CDR3 is CASTTGAFQETQYF. The CDR3 bases are TGTGCCAGCACGACAGGGGCCTTCCAAGAGACCCAGTACTTC.

The chain has TRBV28 and TRBJ1-4; 10 positions match TRBD1. CDR3 size: 15 residues. Germline CDR1 is MDHEN and CDR2 is SYDVKM. V lost 2 bases and J lost 6; bases outside the gene matches: 3. CDR3 sequence: CASSLSGTGDEKLFF. In nucleotides, the CDR3 is TGTGCCAGCAGTTTAAGCGGGACAGGGGATGAAAAACTGTTTTTT.

The sample holds one count of this clone. The chain couples TRBV2 to TRBJ1-5, with TRBD1 matching 8 bases. There are 15 residues in the CDR3. Germline-derived CDR1 and CDR2 are SNHLY and FYNNEI. Trimming removed 5 bases from V and 3 bases from J; junction bases left unmatched: 6. CDR3 DNA sequence: TGTGCCAGCAGTCCCACAGGGGGTTTCAATCAGCCCCAGCATTTT. Amino acids: CASSPTGGFNQPQHF.

This chain links TRBV6-5 with TRBJ2-1; the match to TRBD1 covers 7 bases. This CDR3 has 11 residues. Germline V gene data show CDR1 as MNHEY and CDR2 as SVGAGI. Trimming took 5 bases from V and 9 from J; bases not matched to a gene: 1. CDR3 loop: CASSQGVEQFF. The CDR3 DNA reads as TGTGCCAGCAGTCAGGGGGTTGAGCAGTTCTTC.

The V gene is TRBV6-6, the J gene TRBJ1-4; TRBD1 agrees at 9 bases. V shed 7 bases and J 5 bases; nucleotides not matched to a gene: 5. This CDR3 spans 14 amino acids. The germline V gene has CDR1 MNHNY and CDR2 SVGAGI (reference sequence). The CDR3 DNA sequence: TGTGCCAGCAAACCGACAGGGGGGAATGAAAAACTGTTTTTT. It yields the protein CASKPTGGNEKLFF.

This clone was seen more than once but under ten times. The rearrangement joins TRBV7-8 to TRBJ1-5; D is uncertain. Per the germline V gene, CDR1 is SGHVS and CDR2 is FQNEAQ. V was trimmed by 1 base and J by 3 bases, leaving 4 bases between them. The length of the CDR3 is 13 residues. The CDR3 sequence is CASSLGNNQPQHF. The CDR3 region has the DNA TGTGCCAGCAGCTTAGGTAACAATCAGCCCCAGCATTTT.